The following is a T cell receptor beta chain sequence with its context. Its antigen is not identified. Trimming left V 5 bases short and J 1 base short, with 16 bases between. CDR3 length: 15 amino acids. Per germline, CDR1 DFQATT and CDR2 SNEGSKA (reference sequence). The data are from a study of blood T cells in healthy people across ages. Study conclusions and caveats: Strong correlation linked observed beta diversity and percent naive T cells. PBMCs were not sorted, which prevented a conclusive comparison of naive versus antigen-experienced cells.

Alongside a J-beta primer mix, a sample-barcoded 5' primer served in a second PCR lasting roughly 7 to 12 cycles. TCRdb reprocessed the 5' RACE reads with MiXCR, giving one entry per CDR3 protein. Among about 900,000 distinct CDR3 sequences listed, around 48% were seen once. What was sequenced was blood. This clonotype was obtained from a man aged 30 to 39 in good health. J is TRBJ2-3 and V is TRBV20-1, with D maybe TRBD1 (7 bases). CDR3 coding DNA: TGCAGTGCTCAGGGGGGCGGTATGGGCACAGATACGCAGTATTTT. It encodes CSAQGGGMGTDTQYF.